The 10 T cell receptor beta chains in this list originate from one sample, sequenced in a study of PD-1 blockade in classical Hodgkin lymphoma. The time point is: cycle 4 day 1 (C4D1), after less than seven weeks of nivolumab. Each patient experienced a relapse that followed autologous stem cell transplantation, and brentuximab vedotin exposure varied. Method: immunoSEQ multiplex PCR; TCRdb's copy keeps in-frame clones and lacks some. The sample lists 20,000 or so clones, approximately 80% seen once, with roughly 6.6% in the top ten. The sequencing used peripheral blood mononuclear cells (PBMCs), collected before the fourth cycle of nivolumab. The source is a human donor with classical Hodgkin lymphoma.

The J gene is TRBJ2-5, the V gene TRBV9; perhaps TRBD2 as D (6 bases). The CDR3 length is 15 residues. Trimming stripped 4 bases from V and 2 bases from J, with 15 bases between. Germline values: CDR1 SGDLS, CDR2 YYNGEE. The CDR3 DNA is TGTGCCAGCAGCCCTGGAGGGACTGGGCAAGAGACCCAGTACTTC. Translating gives CASSPGGTGQETQYF.

The rearrangement uses TRBV4-1 and TRBJ2-4; D is unresolved. The V and J ends lost 4 bases and 11 bases respectively, with 9 bases between them. This CDR3 is built from 11 residues. Germline V gene sequence: CDR1 MGHRA, CDR2 YSYEKL. CDR3: CASSLGGFQYF. The CDR3 nucleotides read TGCGCCAGCAGCCTGGGTGGGTTTCAGTACTTC.

The chain combines TRBV2 with TRBJ1-5, with a possible D match to TRBD1 (6 bases). CDR1 and CDR2 (germline): SNHLY, FYNNEI. V lost 5 bases to trimming and J lost 0 bases, with 8 bases between them. The CDR3 is 14 residues long. CDR3 bases: TGTGCCAGCAGTCGGACAGCTAGCAATCAGCCCCAGCATTTT. It is translated as CASSRTASNQPQHF.

This sequence joins TRBV18 and TRBJ1-4; no clear D. Germline CDR1 KGHSH, CDR2 LQKENI. The CDR3 has 17 residues. The V end lost 2 bases, the J end lost 0 bases, and 13 bases lay between the germline ends. CDR3 loop: CASSPVAADATNEKLFF. DNA for the CDR3: TGTGCCAGCTCACCAGTTGCGGCAGATGCAACTAATGAAAAACTGTTTTTT.

The chain has TRBV27 and TRBJ1-1; D gene ambiguous. Germline values: CDR1 MNHEY, CDR2 SMNVEV (reference sequence). Trimming took 3 bases from V and 4 from J, leaving 15 bases between them. This CDR3 region has 15 residues. The CDR3 is CASSFLVGLGTEAFF. The CDR3 region has the DNA TGTGCCAGCAGTTTCCTCGTGGGTCTCGGCACTGAAGCTTTCTTT.

The gene calls are TRBV4-2 and TRBJ1-1; D possibly corresponds to TRBD1 (6 bases). The CDR3 loop spans 18 amino acids. Germline V gene lookup returns CDR1 LGHNA and CDR2 YNFKEQ. V was pared by 4 bases and J by 4 bases, with 25 bases between. The CDR3 is CASSPEGRLIKGGTEAFF. CDR3 DNA: TGTGCCAGCAGCCCAGAGGGGAGACTGATCAAGGGGGGCACTGAAGCTTTCTTT.

On this clone itself: An end of the junction does not agree with germline; a read error may underlie this. The chain couples TRBV28 to TRBJ1-6; D gene uncertain. The CDR3 is made up of 13 amino acids. Germline assignment: CDR1 MDHEN and CDR2 SYDVKM. The CDR3 DNA reads as TGTGCCAGCAGACCCCCCCCGGAGGGTCTCTTCGACTTT. Amino acids: CASRPPPEGLFDF.

The CDR3 DNA reads TGTGCCAGCAGCCCGAAGGCACTAGGGGGGCCCGGGGAGCTGTTTTTT. This gives the protein CASSPKALGGPGELFF. V and J are TRBV7-2 and TRBJ2-2; D possibly uses TRBD1 or TRBD2 (6 bases each). The CDR3 consists of 16 residues. The V and J ends lost 5 bases and 6 bases respectively, with 19 bases between them. Germline-derived CDR1 and CDR2 are SGHTA and FQGNSA. The variable domain in full, with the rest retrieved from reference TRBV7-2 and TRBJ2-2, is GAGVSQSPSNKVTEKGKDVELRCDPISGHTALYWYRQSLGQGLEFLIYFQGNSAPDKSGLPSDRFSAERTGGSVSTLTIQRTQQEDSAVYLCASSPKALGGPGELFFGEGSRLTVL.

The V and J genes are TRBV7-8 and TRBJ2-2; 8 nucleotides align to TRBD1. The length of the CDR3 is 21 residues. J gave up 4 bases and V 4 bases, and 23 bases lay outside the gene matches. The germline CDR1 and CDR2 sequences are SGHVS and FQNEAQ. CDR3 coding DNA: TGTGCCAGCAGCTACGTCCCAAACGTTGGACAGGGAGTGAGCTCCACCGGGGAGCTGTTTTTT. Encoded protein: CASSYVPNVGQGVSSTGELFF.

The chain carries TRBV30 and TRBJ2-3; D assignment may be TRBD1 or TRBD2 (5 bases each). The CDR3 length is 17 residues. Trimming left V 2 bases short and J 2 bases short, with 20 bases between. From germline, CDR1 is GTSNPN and CDR2 SVGIG (reference sequence). The CDR3 spells CAWSPGRGGGLTDTQYF. The CDR3 bases are TGTGCCTGGAGTCCGGGGCGAGGAGGTGGTCTCACAGATACGCAGTATTTT.